The T cell receptor beta chain described here comes from a study of blood T cell repertoires in COVID-19. There are 13 residues in the CDR3. Trimming pared 7 bases from V and 0 bases from J, leaving 7 bases between. Germline values: CDR1 SEHNR, CDR2 FQNEAQ (reference sequence). Measured with immunoSEQ multiplex PCR; TCRdb has only the in-frame clones, and not every one. This sample has tens of thousands of clones, with about 85% found just once. The chain combines TRBV7-9 with TRBJ2-1; tentative D call: TRBD2 (6 bases). The sequenced sample was peripheral blood. The TCR sequence derives from a human donor in a cohort sampled during active COVID-19. DNA of the CDR3: TGTGCCAGCACGCGGGACTCCTACAATGAGCAGTTCTTC. Its translation is CASTRDSYNEQFF.